A selection of T cell receptor beta chains follows, all from one sample in a study of blood T cell repertoires in COVID-19. Method: immunoSEQ multiplex PCR; TCRdb's copy keeps in-frame clones and lacks some. The sample lists 100,000 to 130,000 clones, over 80% occurring once. Sample: peripheral blood. Receptors originate from a woman aged 65 to 85 with acute or convalescent COVID-19. Both conserved end residues are part of each CDR3. The order of the fields is D gene, clone size, V gene, J gene, CDR3 DNA, CDR3 protein. D genes are given only for firm matches. Clone size is shown for a subset of rows, as once, few, many or a class of expanded clone.

>-|-|TRBV4-1|TRBJ1-3
TGCGCCAGCAGCCAACTAACGGGGGGGTCGGGGAACACCATATATTTT
CASSQLTGGSGNTIYF
>-|-|TRBV19|TRBJ2-3
TGTGCCAGTCGAGGAGGGGATACGCAGTATTTT
CASRGGDTQYF
>TRBD1|-|TRBV28|TRBJ1-2
TGTGCCAGCAGGACCATCGGACAGGGAGTTGGCTACACCTTC
CASRTIGQGVGYTF
>TRBD1|-|TRBV19|TRBJ1-1
TGTGCCAGTAGTTTCGACAGGGTCACTGAAGCTTTCTTT
CASSFDRVTEAFF
>TRBD2|-|TRBV7-8|TRBJ2-3
TGTGCCAGCAGCTCTGGACTAGGGTCCACAGATACGCAGTATTTT
CASSSGLGSTDTQYF
>-|-|TRBV5-6|TRBJ1-2
TGTGCCAGCAGCTTGTTCTCTTCGGGGAAGACGTTGGGCTACACCTTC
CASSLFSSGKTLGYTF
>-|-|TRBV28|TRBJ1-1
TGTGCCAGCAGTTTAGTGGACGGCGGTGGGAGGACTGAAGCTTTCTTT
CASSLVDGGGRTEAFF
>-|-|TRBV4-1|TRBJ2-3
TGCGCCAGCAGCCTAAAGAGAGATACGCAGTATTTT
CASSLKRDTQYF
>TRBD2|-|TRBV5-1|TRBJ2-5
TGCGCCAGCAGCTTGGGTTCTAGCGGGACCCCTACAGAGACCCAGTACTTC
CASSLGSSGTPTETQYF
>-|-|TRBV6-4|TRBJ1-6
TGTGCCAGCGGTCGCCGAAAGGGAGCCCTCCACTTT
CASGRRKGALHF
>TRBD1|-|TRBV5-1|TRBJ1-2
TGCGCCAGCAGCGAGACGACAGGGCGATATGGCTACACCTTC
CASSETTGRYGYTF
>-|once|TRBV9|TRBJ2-3
TGTGCCAGCAGCGTTTTCCCAGGGTCTGGCACAGATACGCAGTATTTT
CASSVFPGSGTDTQYF
>TRBD2|-|TRBV7-2|TRBJ2-1
TGTGCCAGCAGACCCGGGACTAGCGGGAGTTCACGAGAAGAGCAGTTCTTC
CASRPGTSGSSREEQFF
>-|-|TRBV10-3|TRBJ2-3
TGTGCCATCAGTGACACCAGGGTAGGAGATACGCAGTATTTT
CAISDTRVGDTQYF